This entry lists 29 T cell receptor beta chains sequenced from one sample in a study of blood T cell repertoires in COVID-19. The method was immunoSEQ multiplex PCR; TCRdb's version includes in-frame clones alone and lacks a portion of them. This repertoire shows some 14,000 clones, about 90% found once; its top ten account for over 7.5%. The sequenced sample consisted of peripheral blood. The source is a human donor in a cohort sampled during active COVID-19.

This rearrangement joins TRBV9 to TRBJ1-2, with 10 bases that match TRBD1. CDR3 length: 14 residues. Germline-derived CDR1 and CDR2 are SGDLS and YYNGEE. V lost 4 bases, J lost 5 bases, and 5 bases stayed unmatched. The DNA for the CDR3 is TGTGCCAGCAGCCCCGACAGGGGGCAGTATGGCTACACCTTC. Translation: CASSPDRGQYGYTF.

The chain joins TRBV2 to TRBJ2-5, with TRBD2 identical over 9 bases. V was clipped by 5 bases and J by 5 bases; unmatched bases: 9. CDR1 SNHLY and CDR2 FYNNEI come from the germline V gene. The CDR3 is made up of 15 amino acids. The CDR3 coding sequence is TGTGCCAGCAGTCTACTAGCGGCGGGGGGGGAGACCCAGTACTTC. The encoded protein is CASSLLAAGGETQYF.

V usage is TRBV19 and J usage is TRBJ2-1; 9 bases align to TRBD1. The V segment lost 5 bases and the J segment 5 bases; nucleotides outside the gene matches: 10. The CDR3 is made up of 16 amino acids. Per germline, CDR1 LNHDA and CDR2 SQIVND (reference sequence). The CDR3 nucleotides read TGTGCCAGTAGTCCACCGGGACAGGGTTTAGACAATGAGCAGTTCTTC. It codes for CASSPPGQGLDNEQFF.

DNA of the CDR3: TGTGCCAGCCAAACAGGGGGCACTGAAGCTTTCTTT. It is translated as CASQTGGTEAFF. The chain joins TRBV12-3 or TRBV12-4 to TRBJ1-1; 8 nucleotides agree with TRBD1. V lost 8 bases and J lost 4; bases outside the gene matches: 3. The CDR3 spans 12 residues.

The CDR3 protein is CASMDFQETQYF. The CDR3 DNA sequence: TGTGCCAGCATGGACTTCCAAGAGACCCAGTACTTC. This sequence joins TRBV12-3 or TRBV12-4 and TRBJ2-5; D possibly corresponds to TRBD2 (5 bases). The CDR3 runs 12 residues. Trimming shortened V by 7 bases and J by 1 base, and 7 bases separated the two germline ends.

This chain connects TRBV27 to TRBJ2-2; weak D call: TRBD2 (6 bases). V lost 2 bases and J 2 bases, leaving 12 bases between the germline ends. Germline CDR1 reads MNHEY; CDR2 reads SMNVEV (reference sequence). This CDR3 is built from 16 residues. In DNA, the CDR3 is TGTGCCAGCAGTTTAGCGGGACGGTACAACACCGGGGAGCTGTTTTTT. Amino acids: CASSLAGRYNTGELFF.

This rearrangement joins TRBV18 to TRBJ2-1, with TRBD1 matching over 9 bases. There are 16 residues in the CDR3. J was trimmed by 0 bases and V by 0 bases; bases with no gene match: 0. Germline values: CDR1 KGHSH, CDR2 LQKENI. This CDR3 reads CASSPPGQGSYNEQFF. CDR3 nucleotide sequence: TGTGCCAGCTCACCACCGGGACAGGGCTCCTACAATGAGCAGTTCTTC.

This chain's CDR3 is CASSEPGQGAEQFF. As DNA, the CDR3 is TGTGCCAGCAGTGAACCGGGACAGGGGGCTGAACAGTTCTTC. The V gene is TRBV6-1, the J gene TRBJ2-1; 12 bases align to TRBD1. V gave up 2 bases and J gave up 13 bases; unmatched junction bases: 6. Germline V gene sequence: CDR1 MNHNS, CDR2 SASEGT. The CDR3 is 14 residues long.

The chain recombines TRBV18 with TRBJ2-5, with D perhaps TRBD1 (5 bases). The length of the CDR3 is 16 residues. V was trimmed by 4 bases and J by 5 bases, leaving 20 bases between them. Looked up from germline, CDR1 is KGHSH and CDR2 is LQKENI. DNA for the CDR3: TGTGCCAGCTCACTCAGAGTCGGAAAGGGGCGGGAGACCCAGTACTTC. It encodes CASSLRVGKGRETQYF.

This clone has only a few counts. The gene calls are TRBV5-6 and TRBJ1-6, with a possible D match to TRBD1 (5 bases). Trimming cost V 3 bases and J 7 bases, with 11 bases left between them. The CDR3 sequence is 14 residues long. Germline V gene data show CDR1 as SGHDT and CDR2 as YYEEEE. DNA for the CDR3: TGTGCCAGCAGCTCGGGACTCCAGAATTCACCCCTCCACTTT. Translating it yields CASSSGLQNSPLHF.

This rearrangement joins TRBV3-1 (or the pseudogene TRBV3-2) to TRBJ2-1, with TRBD2 matching over 8 bases. The CDR3 is 15 amino acids. The trim removed 0 bases at V and 6 bases at J, leaving 4 bases unmatched. From germline, CDR1 is LGHDT and CDR2 YNNKEL (reference sequence). The CDR3 spells CASSQEGLAGNEQFF. In DNA, the CDR3 is TGTGCCAGCAGCCAAGAGGGGCTAGCGGGCAATGAGCAGTTCTTC.

V and J are TRBV4-3 and TRBJ1-2, with D unresolved. The CDR3 length is 13 residues. The V gene lost 0 bases and the J gene lost 6 bases, with 8 bases spanning the gap. Per germline, CDR1 LGHNA and CDR2 YSLEER. The CDR3 DNA follows: TGCGCCAGCAGCCAAGAATACGGTGATGGCTACACCTTC. As protein: CASSQEYGDGYTF.

CDR3: CASNRDSSTDTQYF. The CDR3 DNA reads TGTGCCAGCAACCGGGACAGTAGCACAGATACGCAGTATTTT. The chain links TRBV9 to TRBJ2-3; 7 bases agree with TRBD1. J was trimmed by 0 bases and V by 6 bases; bases with no gene match: 4. This CDR3 contains 14 residues. Germline CDR1 reads SGDLS; CDR2 reads YYNGEE.

This rearrangement joins TRBV11-2 to TRBJ2-3; D call uncertain. Germline V CDR1 and CDR2: SGHAT, FQNNGV. The CDR3 consists of 14 residues. V lost 1 base and J lost 4, with 9 bases in between. The chain's CDR3 is CASSLGSWPDTQYF. CDR3 nucleotides: TGTGCCAGCAGCTTAGGTTCGTGGCCAGATACGCAGTATTTT.

The chain has TRBV6-5 and TRBJ1-5; TRBD1 matches at 9 bases. CDR3 length equals 15 residues. Looked up from germline, CDR1 is MNHEY and CDR2 is SVGAGI. The V gene end was trimmed by 6 bases and the J gene end by 2 bases; junction bases not matched to a gene: 5. The CDR3 nucleotides are TGTGCCAGCAGAACAGGGGGCTACGGCAATCAGCCCCAGCATTTT. It yields the protein CASRTGGYGNQPQHF.

The rearrangement links TRBV5-6 to TRBJ1-2; the match to TRBD1 covers 8 bases. The CDR3 spans 16 residues. Trimming at V came to 6 bases and at J to 2 bases, leaving 12 bases not matched to a gene. In germline, CDR1 is SGHDT, CDR2 YYEEEE. Here the CDR3 DNA reads TGTGCCAGCACAAGGCGGTTGGCAGGGGGCAACTATGGCTACACCTTC. Its translation: CASTRRLAGGNYGYTF.

The chain combines TRBV10-3 with TRBJ1-2; D might be TRBD1 (6 bases). V lost 4 bases and J 0 bases, leaving 12 bases between the germline ends. The CDR3 sequence is 15 residues long. Germline CDR1 and CDR2: ENHRY and SYGVKD. CDR3 in DNA: TGTGCCATCAGTGGTGGGACAAGAGCTAACTATGGCTACACCTTC. It is translated as CAISGGTRANYGYTF.

The gene calls are TRBV18 and TRBJ2-2; D might be TRBD2 (5 bases). The V gene's germline CDR1 is KGHSH and CDR2 LQKENI. CDR3 length: 16 residues. V lost 3 bases, J lost 2 bases, and 13 bases lay in between. For the CDR3, the DNA is TGTGCCAGCTCACCGAGGGCTACAGCAAACACCGGGGAGCTGTTTTTT. Encoded protein: CASSPRATANTGELFF.

This CDR3 reads CSAQQQYEQYF. CDR3 coding DNA: TGCAGTGCGCAACAACAGTACGAGCAGTACTTC. The V gene is TRBV20-1, the J gene TRBJ2-7; D is unclear. The CDR3 runs to 11 residues. Per germline, CDR1 DFQATT and CDR2 SNEGSKA (reference sequence). V gave up 6 bases and J gave up 4 bases, with 10 bases separating them.

In its sample, this clone was seen a few times. The V call is TRBV4-1, the J call TRBJ1-6; D not resolved. The CDR3 length is 17 residues. Deletions cut 0 bases from V and 8 bases from J, with 17 bases between. CDR1 is MGHRA, CDR2 YSYEKL, per germline. This chain's CDR3 is CASSQDLAEGKYSPLHF. DNA of the CDR3: TGCGCCAGCAGCCAAGATTTGGCAGAGGGCAAGTATTCACCCCTCCACTTT.

The CDR3 DNA reads TGTGCCAGCAGCTTATCCAGGCGCCTCCAAGAGACCCAGTACTTC. Residues: CASSLSRRLQETQYF. This sequence joins TRBV7-9 and TRBJ2-5; the D is unclear. CDR1 is SEHNR, CDR2 FQNEAQ, per germline (reference sequence). The CDR3 has 15 amino acids. The V end was cut by 2 bases, the J end by 1 base, with 11 bases between.

J is TRBJ1-3 and V is TRBV18; 10 bases fit TRBD1. Germline lookup yields CDR1 KGHSH and CDR2 LQKENI. The CDR3 totals 16 residues. V was pared by 5 bases and J by 2 bases, with 6 bases of the junction left unmatched. The CDR3 protein is CASSSAGTGAGNTIYF. In nucleotides, the CDR3 is TGTGCCAGCTCATCCGCCGGGACAGGGGCTGGAAACACCATATATTTT.

This sequence joins TRBV7-4 and TRBJ2-1; 13 bases match TRBD2. Per germline, CDR1 SGHVT and CDR2 SQSDAQ. This CDR3 is built from 15 residues. The V gene end was trimmed by 2 bases and the J gene end by 5 bases; junction bases not matched to a gene: 0. Written as DNA, the CDR3 is TGTGCCAGCAGCTTAACTAGCGGGAGGGACAATGAGCAGTTCTTC. Encoded protein: CASSLTSGRDNEQFF.

The chain couples TRBV5-1 to TRBJ2-5; 12 bases agree with TRBD1. V gave up 3 bases and J gave up 7 bases; unmatched junction bases: 16. Germline V gene sequence: CDR1 SGHRS, CDR2 YFSETQ. The length of the CDR3 is 18 residues. Written as DNA, the CDR3 is TGCGCCAGCAGCTCCACCTTGACCGGGACAGGGGGCTTAGGGACCCAGTACTTC. Translated, it gives CASSSTLTGTGGLGTQYF.

In this sample, this clone turned up a few times. The chain employs TRBV9 and TRBJ2-1; D might be TRBD2 (6 bases). This CDR3 is built from 16 residues. The germline V gene encodes CDR1 SGDLS and CDR2 YYNGEE. Between the trimmed V and J ends, which lost 0 bases and 4 bases, there was a span of 14 bases. CDR3 amino acids: CASSVDSGRIYNEQFF. The CDR3 region has the DNA TGTGCCAGCAGCGTAGATTCAGGGAGGATATACAATGAGCAGTTCTTC.

This chain joins TRBV19 and TRBJ2-3, with a possible D match to TRBD1 (6 bases). The CDR3 is made up of 14 amino acids. Germline CDR1 is LNHDA and CDR2 is SQIVND (reference sequence). Trimming removed 10 bases at V and 0 bases at J, with 14 bases between. CDR3: CATRTALSTDTQYF. In DNA form, the CDR3 reads TGTGCCACCCGGACAGCCCTTAGCACAGATACGCAGTATTTT. Filled out from reference TRBV19 and TRBJ2-3, the complete variable domain reads DGGITQSPKYLFRKEGQNVTLSCEQNLNHDAMYWYRQDPGQGLRLIYYSQIVNDFQKGDIAEGYSVSREKKESFPLTVTSAQKNPTAFYLCATRTALSTDTQYFGPGTRLTVL.

The chain has TRBV19 and TRBJ2-7; 7 bases match TRBD2. Per the germline V gene, CDR1 is LNHDA and CDR2 is SQIVND (reference sequence). This CDR3 has 15 amino acids. Losses at the gene ends were 3 bases for V and 9 bases for J; bases not matched to a gene: 14. Written as DNA, the CDR3 is TGTGCCAGTAGTATCCAGGCTAGCGGAGCCGGGTGGCAGTACTTC. It encodes CASSIQASGAGWQYF.

The genes are TRBV5-4 and TRBJ2-2, with 9 bases fitting TRBD1. The CDR3 sequence is 15 residues long. Trimming took 4 bases from V and 3 from J; bases not matched to a gene: 4. Germline-derived CDR1 and CDR2 are SGHNT and YYREEE (reference sequence). The CDR3 loop is CASSGNRGHTGELFF. The CDR3 nucleotides are TGTGCCAGCAGCGGGAACAGGGGGCACACCGGGGAGCTGTTTTTT.

This chain connects TRBV7-2 to TRBJ2-1; D is possibly TRBD2 (6 bases). Trimming stripped 5 bases from V and 3 bases from J, with 14 bases between. Germline CDR1 is SGHTA and CDR2 is FQGNSA. This CDR3 has 15 amino acids. The CDR3 sequence: CASSQAASDYNEQFF. The CDR3 region has the DNA TGTGCCAGCAGCCAGGCGGCTAGCGACTACAATGAGCAGTTCTTC.